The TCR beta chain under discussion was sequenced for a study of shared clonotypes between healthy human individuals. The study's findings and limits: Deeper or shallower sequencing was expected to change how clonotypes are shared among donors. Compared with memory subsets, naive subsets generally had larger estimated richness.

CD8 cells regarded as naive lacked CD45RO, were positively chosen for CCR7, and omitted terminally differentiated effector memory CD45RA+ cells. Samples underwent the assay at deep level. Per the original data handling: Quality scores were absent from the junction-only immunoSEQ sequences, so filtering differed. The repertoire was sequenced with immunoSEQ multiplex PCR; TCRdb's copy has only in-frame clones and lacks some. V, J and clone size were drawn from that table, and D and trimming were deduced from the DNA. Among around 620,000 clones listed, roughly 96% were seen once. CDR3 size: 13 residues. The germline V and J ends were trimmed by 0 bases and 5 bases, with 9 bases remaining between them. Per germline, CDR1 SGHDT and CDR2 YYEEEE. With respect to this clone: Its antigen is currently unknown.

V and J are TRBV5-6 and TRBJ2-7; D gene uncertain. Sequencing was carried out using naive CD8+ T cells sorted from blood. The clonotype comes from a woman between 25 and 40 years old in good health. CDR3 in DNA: TGTGCCAGCAGCTTGGTCCGGTCGGACGAGCAGTACTTC. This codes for CASSLVRSDEQYF. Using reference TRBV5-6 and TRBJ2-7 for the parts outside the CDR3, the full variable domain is DAGVTQSPTHLIKTRGQQVTLRCSPKSGHDTVSWYQQALGQGPQFIFQYYEEEERQRGNFPDRFSGHQFPNYSSELNVNALLLGDSALYLCASSLVRSDEQYFGPGTRLTVT.